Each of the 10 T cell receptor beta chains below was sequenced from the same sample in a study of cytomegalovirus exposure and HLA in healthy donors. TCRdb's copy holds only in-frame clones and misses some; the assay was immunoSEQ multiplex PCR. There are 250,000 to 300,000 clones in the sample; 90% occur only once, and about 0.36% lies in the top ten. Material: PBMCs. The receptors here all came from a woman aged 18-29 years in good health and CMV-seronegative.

CDR3: CASSSQVRKYEQYF. DNA for the CDR3: TGTGCCAGCAGCTCACAGGTACGGAAGTACGAGCAGTACTTC. The chain couples TRBV7-9 to TRBJ2-7, with D possibly being TRBD1 (5 bases). V was clipped by 4 bases and J by 4 bases, with 14 bases between them. Germline lookup yields CDR1 SEHNR and CDR2 FQNEAQ (reference sequence). The CDR3 covers 14 residues.

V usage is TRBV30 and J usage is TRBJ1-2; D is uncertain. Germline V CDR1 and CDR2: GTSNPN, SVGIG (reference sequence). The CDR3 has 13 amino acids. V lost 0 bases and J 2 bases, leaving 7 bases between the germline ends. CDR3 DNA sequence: TGTGCCTGGAGTGTACTCACCAACTATGGCTACACCTTC. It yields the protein CAWSVLTNYGYTF.

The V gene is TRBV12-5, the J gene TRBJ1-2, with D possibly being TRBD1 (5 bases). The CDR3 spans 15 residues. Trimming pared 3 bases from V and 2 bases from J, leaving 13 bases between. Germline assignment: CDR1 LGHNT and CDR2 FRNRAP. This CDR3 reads CASGFGGAINYGYTF. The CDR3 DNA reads TGTGCTAGTGGTTTTGGAGGGGCGATCAACTATGGCTACACCTTC. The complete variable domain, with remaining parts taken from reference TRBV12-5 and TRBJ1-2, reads DARVTQTPRHKVTEMGQEVTMRCQPILGHNTVFWYRQTMMQGLELLAYFRNRAPLDDSGMPKDRFSAEMPDATLATLKIQPSEPRDSAVYFCASGFGGAINYGYTFGSGTRLTVV.

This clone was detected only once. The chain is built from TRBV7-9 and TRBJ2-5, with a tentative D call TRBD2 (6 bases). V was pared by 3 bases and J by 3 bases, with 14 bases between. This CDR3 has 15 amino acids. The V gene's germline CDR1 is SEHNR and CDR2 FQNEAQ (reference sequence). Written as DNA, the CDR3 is TGTGCCAGCAGCTTTCCCCGGGGAGGAGAAGAGACCCAGTACTTC. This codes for CASSFPRGGEETQYF.

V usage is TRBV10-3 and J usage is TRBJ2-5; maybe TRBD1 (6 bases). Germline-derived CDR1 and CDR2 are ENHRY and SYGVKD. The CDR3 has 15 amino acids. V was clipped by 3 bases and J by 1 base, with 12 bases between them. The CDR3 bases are TGTGCCATCAGTGATACGACAGGACTCCAAGAGACCCAGTACTTC. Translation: CAISDTTGLQETQYF.

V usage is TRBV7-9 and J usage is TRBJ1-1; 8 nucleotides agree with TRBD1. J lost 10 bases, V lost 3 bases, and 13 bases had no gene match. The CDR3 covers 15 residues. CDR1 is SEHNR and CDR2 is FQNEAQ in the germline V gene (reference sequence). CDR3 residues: CASSLERQGSSVAFF. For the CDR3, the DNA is TGTGCCAGCAGCTTGGAACGACAGGGGAGTTCGGTAGCTTTCTTT.

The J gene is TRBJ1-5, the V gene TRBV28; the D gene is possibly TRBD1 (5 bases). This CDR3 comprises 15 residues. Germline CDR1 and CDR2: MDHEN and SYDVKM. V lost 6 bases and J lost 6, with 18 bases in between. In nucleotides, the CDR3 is TGTGCCAGCAGGTCCCACATGGGGCGCGGTCAGCCCCAGCATTTT. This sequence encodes CASRSHMGRGQPQHF.

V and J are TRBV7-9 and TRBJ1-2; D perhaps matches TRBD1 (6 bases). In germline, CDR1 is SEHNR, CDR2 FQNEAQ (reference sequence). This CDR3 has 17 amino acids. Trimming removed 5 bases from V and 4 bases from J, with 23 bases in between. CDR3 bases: TGTGCCAGCAGCCCGACCCGGGGGGTACAGGACAGCTATGGCTACACCTTC. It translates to CASSPTRGVQDSYGYTF.

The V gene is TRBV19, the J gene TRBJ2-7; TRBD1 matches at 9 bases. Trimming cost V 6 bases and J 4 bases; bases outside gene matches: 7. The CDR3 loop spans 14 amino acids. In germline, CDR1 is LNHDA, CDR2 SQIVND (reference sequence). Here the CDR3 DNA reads TGTGCCAGTAGGCCGGGACAGGGAATTTACGAGCAGTACTTC. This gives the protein CASRPGQGIYEQYF.

CDR3 bases: TGCAGCGTTCCGCGACTGAGGGGCTACACCTTC. This gives the protein CSVPRLRGYTF. The J gene is TRBJ1-2, the V gene TRBV29-1; D gene ambiguous. V shed 5 bases and J shed 8 bases, with 12 bases lying between them. Germline V gene sequence: CDR1 SQVTM, CDR2 ANQGSEA. This CDR3 is 11 amino acids long.